This T cell receptor beta chain was sequenced during a study of OX40 agonist ivuxolimab in advanced cancers. Study-level background: Patients received intravenous ivuxolimab every 2 weeks at 0.01 to 10 mg/kg. Melanoma, hepatocellular carcinoma, head and neck or renal cell cancer occurred in dose-escalation patients.

The table came from immunoSEQ multiplex PCR; TCRdb's copy has only in-frame clones and leaves some out. The sample holds 45,000 to 65,000 clones, roughly 80% seen once. The CDR3 has 16 residues. Germline CDR1 SGHDN, CDR2 FVKESK. The V segment lost 0 bases and the J segment 8 bases; nucleotides outside the gene matches: 5. The origin of this receptor is an adult with an advanced solid tumor such as melanoma, head and neck, liver or kidney cancer. The V gene is TRBV14, the J gene TRBJ1-6; the match to TRBD1 covers 9 bases. Specimen: CD4+ or CD8+ T cells sorted from blood, collected in a trial of the OX40 agonist ivuxolimab. CDR3: CASSQDPGTGYSPLHF. The DNA for the CDR3 is TGTGCCAGCAGCCAAGACCCCGGGACAGGGTATTCACCCCTCCACTTT.